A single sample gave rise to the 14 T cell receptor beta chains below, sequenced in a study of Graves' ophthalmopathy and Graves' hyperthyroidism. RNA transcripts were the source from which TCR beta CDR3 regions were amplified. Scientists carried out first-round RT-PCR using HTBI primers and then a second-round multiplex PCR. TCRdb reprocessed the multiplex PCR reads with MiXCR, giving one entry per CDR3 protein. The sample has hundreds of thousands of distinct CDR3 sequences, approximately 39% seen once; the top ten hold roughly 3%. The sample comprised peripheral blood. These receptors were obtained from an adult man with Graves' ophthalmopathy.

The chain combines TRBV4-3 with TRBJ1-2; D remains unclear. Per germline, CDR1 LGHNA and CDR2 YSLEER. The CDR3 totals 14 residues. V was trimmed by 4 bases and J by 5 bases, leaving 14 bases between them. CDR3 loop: CASSPAGRSYGYTF. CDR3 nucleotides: TGCGCCAGCAGCCCCGCCGGGCGGTCATATGGCTACACCTTC.

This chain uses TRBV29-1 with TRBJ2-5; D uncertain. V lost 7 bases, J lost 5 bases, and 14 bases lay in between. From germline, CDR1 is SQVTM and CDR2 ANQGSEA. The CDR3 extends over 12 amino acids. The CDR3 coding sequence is TGCAGCGGCTGGAACACCGGGGAGACCCAGTACTTC. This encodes CSGWNTGETQYF. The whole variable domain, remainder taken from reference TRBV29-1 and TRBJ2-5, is SAVISQKPSRDICQRGTSLTIQCQVDSQVTMMFWYRQQPGQSLTLIATANQGSEATYESGFVIDKFPISRPNLTFSTLTVSNMSPEDSSIYLCSGWNTGETQYFGPGTRLLVL.

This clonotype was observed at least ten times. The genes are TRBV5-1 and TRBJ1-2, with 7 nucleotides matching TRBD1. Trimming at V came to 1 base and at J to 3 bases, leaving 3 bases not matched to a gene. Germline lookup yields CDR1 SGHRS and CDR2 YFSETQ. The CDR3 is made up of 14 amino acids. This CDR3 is CASSLSGQDYGYTF. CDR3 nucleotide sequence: TGCGCCAGCAGCTTGTCTGGACAGGACTATGGCTACACCTTC.

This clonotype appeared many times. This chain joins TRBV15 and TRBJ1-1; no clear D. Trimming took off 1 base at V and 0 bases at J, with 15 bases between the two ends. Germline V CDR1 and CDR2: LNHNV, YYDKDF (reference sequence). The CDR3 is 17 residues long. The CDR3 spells CATSRGTYNRLNTEAFF. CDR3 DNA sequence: TGTGCCACCAGCAGAGGGACGTACAACCGGCTGAACACTGAAGCTTTCTTT. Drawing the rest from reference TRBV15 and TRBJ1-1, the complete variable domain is DAMVIQNPRYQVTQFGKPVTLSCSQTLNHNVMYWYQQKSSQAPKLLFHYYDKDFNNEADTPDNFQSRRPNTSFCFLDIRSPGLGDTAMYLCATSRGTYNRLNTEAFFGQGTRLTVV.

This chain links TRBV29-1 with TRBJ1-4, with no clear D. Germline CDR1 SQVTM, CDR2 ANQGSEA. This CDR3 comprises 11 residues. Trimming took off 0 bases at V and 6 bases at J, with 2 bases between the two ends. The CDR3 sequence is CSVEEDEKLFF. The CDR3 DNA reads TGCAGCGTTGAAGAGGATGAAAAACTGTTTTTT. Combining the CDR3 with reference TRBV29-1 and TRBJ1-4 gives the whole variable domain SAVISQKPSRDICQRGTSLTIQCQVDSQVTMMFWYRQQPGQSLTLIATANQGSEATYESGFVIDKFPISRPNLTFSTLTVSNMSPEDSSIYLCSVEEDEKLFFGSGTQLSVL.

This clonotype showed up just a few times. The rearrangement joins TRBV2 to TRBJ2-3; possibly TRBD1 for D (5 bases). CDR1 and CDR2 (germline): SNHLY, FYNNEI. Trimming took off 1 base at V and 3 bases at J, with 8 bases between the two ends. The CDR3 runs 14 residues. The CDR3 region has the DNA TGTGCCAGCAGTGAAGGCACAGGTACAGATACGCAGTATTTT. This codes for CASSEGTGTDTQYF.

CDR3 DNA: TGCAGTGCTAGAGGGGGCGGCCTCTACGAGCAGTACTTC. It is translated as CSARGGGLYEQYF. The chain is built from TRBV20-1 and TRBJ2-7, with TRBD1 as a possible D gene (5 bases). Germline-derived CDR1 and CDR2 are DFQATT and SNEGSKA (reference sequence). V gave up 1 base and J gave up 3 bases, with 10 bases separating them. This CDR3 is 13 amino acids long.

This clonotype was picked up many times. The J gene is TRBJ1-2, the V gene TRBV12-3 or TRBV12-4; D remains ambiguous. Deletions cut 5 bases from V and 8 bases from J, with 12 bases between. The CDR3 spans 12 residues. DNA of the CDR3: TGTGCCAGCAGTGCAGACCCGAGGGGCTACACCTTC. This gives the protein CASSADPRGYTF.

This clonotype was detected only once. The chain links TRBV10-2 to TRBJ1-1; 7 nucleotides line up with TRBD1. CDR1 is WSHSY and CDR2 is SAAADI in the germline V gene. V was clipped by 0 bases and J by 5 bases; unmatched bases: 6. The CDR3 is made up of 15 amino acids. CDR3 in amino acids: CASSESADRTTEAFF. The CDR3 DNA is TGCGCCAGCAGTGAGTCAGCGGACAGGACAACTGAAGCTTTCTTT.

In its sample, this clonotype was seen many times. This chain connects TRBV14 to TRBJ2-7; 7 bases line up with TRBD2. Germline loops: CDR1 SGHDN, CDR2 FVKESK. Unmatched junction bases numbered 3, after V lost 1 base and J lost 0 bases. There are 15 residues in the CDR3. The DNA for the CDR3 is TGTGCCAGCAGCCAAGTCGGGGGGACCTCCTACGAGCAGTACTTC. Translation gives CASSQVGGTSYEQYF.

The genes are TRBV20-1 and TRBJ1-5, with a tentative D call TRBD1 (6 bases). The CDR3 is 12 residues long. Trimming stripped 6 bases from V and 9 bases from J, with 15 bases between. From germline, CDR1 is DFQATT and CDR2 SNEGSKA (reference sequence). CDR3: CSARVQGLPQHF. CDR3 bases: TGCAGTGCCAGGGTCCAGGGGTTGCCCCAGCATTTT.

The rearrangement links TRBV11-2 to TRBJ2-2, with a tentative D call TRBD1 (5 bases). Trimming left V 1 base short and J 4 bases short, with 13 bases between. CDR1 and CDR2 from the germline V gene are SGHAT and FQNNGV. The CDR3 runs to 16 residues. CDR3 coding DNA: TGTGCCAGCAGCTTAGGTCCAGGGCGCTTCACCGGGGAGCTGTTTTTT. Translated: CASSLGPGRFTGELFF.

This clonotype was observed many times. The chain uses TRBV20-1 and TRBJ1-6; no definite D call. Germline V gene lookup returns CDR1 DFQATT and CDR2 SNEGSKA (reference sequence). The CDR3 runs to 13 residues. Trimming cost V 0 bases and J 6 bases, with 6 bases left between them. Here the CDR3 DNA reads TGCAGTGCTAGAGACGGTGTTAATTCACCCCTCCACTTT. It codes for CSARDGVNSPLHF.

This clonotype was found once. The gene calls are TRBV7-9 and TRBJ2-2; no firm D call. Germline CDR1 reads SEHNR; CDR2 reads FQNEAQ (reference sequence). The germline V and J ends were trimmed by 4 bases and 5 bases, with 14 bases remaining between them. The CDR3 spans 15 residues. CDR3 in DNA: TGTGCCAGCAGCTCTCCTCGCGGAGTAACCGGGGAGCTGTTTTTT. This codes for CASSSPRGVTGELFF.